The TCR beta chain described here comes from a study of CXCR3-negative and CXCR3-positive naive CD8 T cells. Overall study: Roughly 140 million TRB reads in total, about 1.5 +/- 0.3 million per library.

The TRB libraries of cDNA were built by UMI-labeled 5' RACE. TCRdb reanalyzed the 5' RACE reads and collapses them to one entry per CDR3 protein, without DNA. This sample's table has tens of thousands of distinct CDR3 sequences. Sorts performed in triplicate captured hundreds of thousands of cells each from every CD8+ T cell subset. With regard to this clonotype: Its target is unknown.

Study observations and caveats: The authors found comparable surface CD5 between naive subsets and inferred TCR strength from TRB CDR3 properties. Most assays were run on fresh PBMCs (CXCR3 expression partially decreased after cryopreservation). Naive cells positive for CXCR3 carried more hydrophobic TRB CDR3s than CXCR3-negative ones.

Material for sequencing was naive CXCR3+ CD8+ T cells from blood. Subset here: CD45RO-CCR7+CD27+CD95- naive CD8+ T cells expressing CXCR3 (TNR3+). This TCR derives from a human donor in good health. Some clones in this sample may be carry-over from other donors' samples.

CDR3 amino acids: CASRPDGSSYNEPFF. J is TRBJ2-1 and V is TRBV5-5. The CDR3 has 15 amino acids. Looked up from germline, CDR1 is SGHKS and CDR2 is YYEKEE (reference sequence).